This TCR beta chain came from a study of beta chain features in type 1 diabetes. Deletions cut 4 bases from V and 5 bases from J, with 7 bases between. Germline values: CDR1 GTSNPN, CDR2 SVGIG (reference sequence). The CDR3 length is 11 residues. This clone was observed a few times. What it recognizes is unknown. The study, taken as a whole, reports: Shortening that was moderate but significant affected the TCRB CDR3s of Type 1 diabetes patients in all four CD4+ subsets.

Since all of the isolated RNA was reverse transcribed, expressed TCRB transcripts were what got sequenced. Profiled with immunoSEQ multiplex PCR; TCRdb holds only in-frame clones, not every one. The top ten hold under 2.5% of the sample, which has 100,000 to 150,000 clones, about 16% seen once. Sequenced: central memory CD4+ T cells from blood. The V call is TRBV30, the J call TRBJ2-3; D remains unclear. The sequence derives from a man under 40 with type 1 diabetes. The CDR3 DNA is TGTGCCTGGACGGCAGGAGATACGCAGTATTTT. Translation gives CAWTAGDTQYF.